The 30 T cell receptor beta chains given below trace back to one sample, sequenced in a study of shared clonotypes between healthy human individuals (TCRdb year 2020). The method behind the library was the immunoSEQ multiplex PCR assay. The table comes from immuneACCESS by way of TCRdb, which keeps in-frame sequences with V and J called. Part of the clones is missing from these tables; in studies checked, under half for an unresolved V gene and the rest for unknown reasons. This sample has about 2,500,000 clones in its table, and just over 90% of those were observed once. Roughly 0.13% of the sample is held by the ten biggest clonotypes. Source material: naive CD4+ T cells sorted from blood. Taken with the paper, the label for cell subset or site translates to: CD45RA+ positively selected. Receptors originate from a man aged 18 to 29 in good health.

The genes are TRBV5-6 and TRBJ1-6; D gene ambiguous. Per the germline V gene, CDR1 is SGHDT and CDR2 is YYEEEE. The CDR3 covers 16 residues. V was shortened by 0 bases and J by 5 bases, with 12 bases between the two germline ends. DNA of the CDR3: TGTGCCAGCAGCTTGGTAGCACTAGTAAATAATTCACCCCTCCACTTT. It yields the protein CASSLVALVNNSPLHF.

The CDR3 DNA sequence: TGTGCCAGCAGCGCCTCTAACACGGGAAACACCATATATTTT. Translation: CASSASNTGNTIYF. The chain employs TRBV9 and TRBJ1-3; no clear D gene. Germline V gene lookup returns CDR1 SGDLS and CDR2 YYNGEE. V lost 3 bases and J 4 bases, leaving 11 bases between the germline ends. The CDR3 length is 14 residues.

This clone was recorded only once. The CDR3: CASSWTGREVEQYF. The CDR3 nucleotides read TGTGCCAGCTCTTGGACAGGGAGAGAGGTCGAGCAGTACTTC. V usage is TRBV18 and J usage is TRBJ2-7; TRBD1 aligns across 8 bases. The V gene end was trimmed by 6 bases and the J gene end by 6 bases; junction bases not matched to a gene: 10. CDR1 is KGHSH, CDR2 LQKENI, per germline. The CDR3 length is 14 residues.

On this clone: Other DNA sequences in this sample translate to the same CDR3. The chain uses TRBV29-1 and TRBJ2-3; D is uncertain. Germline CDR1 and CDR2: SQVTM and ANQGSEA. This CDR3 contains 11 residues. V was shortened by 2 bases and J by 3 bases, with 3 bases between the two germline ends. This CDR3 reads CSVERTDTQYF. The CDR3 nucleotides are TGCAGCGTTGAAAGGACAGATACGCAGTATTTT.

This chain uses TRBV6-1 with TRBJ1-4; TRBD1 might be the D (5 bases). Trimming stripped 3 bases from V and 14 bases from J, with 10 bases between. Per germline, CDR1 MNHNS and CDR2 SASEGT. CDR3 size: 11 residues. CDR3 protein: CASSDRVGLFF. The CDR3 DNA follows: TGTGCCAGCAGTGACAGGGTTGGCCTGTTTTTT.

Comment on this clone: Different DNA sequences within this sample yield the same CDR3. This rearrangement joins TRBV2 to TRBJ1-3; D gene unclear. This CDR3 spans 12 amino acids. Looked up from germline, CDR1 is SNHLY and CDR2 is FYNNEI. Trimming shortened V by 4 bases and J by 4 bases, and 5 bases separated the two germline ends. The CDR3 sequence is CASSVGGNTIYF. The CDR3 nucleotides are TGTGCCAGCAGTGTTGGGGGAAACACCATATATTTT.

This chain's CDR3 is CAIGPSADTQYF. The CDR3 nucleotides read TGTGCCATCGGACCGTCGGCAGATACGCAGTATTTT. The V call is TRBV10-3, the J call TRBJ2-3; no firm D call. Trimming stripped 8 bases from V and 4 bases from J, with 10 bases between. The CDR3 spans 12 residues. Germline CDR1 is ENHRY and CDR2 is SYGVKD.

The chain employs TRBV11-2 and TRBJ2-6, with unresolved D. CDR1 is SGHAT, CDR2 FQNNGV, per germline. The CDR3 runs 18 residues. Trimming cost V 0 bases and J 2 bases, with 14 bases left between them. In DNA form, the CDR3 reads TGTGCCAGCAGCTTAGATCTTCTAGGCATAGCTGGGGCCAACGTCCTGACTTTC. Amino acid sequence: CASSLDLLGIAGANVLTF.

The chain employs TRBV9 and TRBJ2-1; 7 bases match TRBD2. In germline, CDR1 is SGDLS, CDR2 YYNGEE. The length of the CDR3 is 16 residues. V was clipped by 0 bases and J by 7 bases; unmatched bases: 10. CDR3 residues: CASSVAGGRNGNEQFF. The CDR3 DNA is TGTGCCAGCAGCGTAGCTGGCGGGAGAAACGGGAATGAGCAGTTCTTC.

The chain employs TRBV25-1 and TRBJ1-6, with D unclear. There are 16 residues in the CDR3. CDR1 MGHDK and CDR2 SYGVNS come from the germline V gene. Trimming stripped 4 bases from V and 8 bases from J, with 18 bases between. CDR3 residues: CASSATPGGHDSPLHF. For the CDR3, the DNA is TGTGCCAGCAGTGCAACTCCAGGAGGGCATGATTCACCCCTCCACTTT.

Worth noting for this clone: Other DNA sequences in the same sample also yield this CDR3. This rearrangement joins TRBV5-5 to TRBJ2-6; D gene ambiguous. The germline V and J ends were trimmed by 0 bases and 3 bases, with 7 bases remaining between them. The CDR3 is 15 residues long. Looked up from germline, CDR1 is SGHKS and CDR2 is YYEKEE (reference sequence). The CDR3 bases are TGTGCCAGCAGCTTGGCGGATAGTGGGGCCAACGTCCTGACTTTC. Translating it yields CASSLADSGANVLTF.

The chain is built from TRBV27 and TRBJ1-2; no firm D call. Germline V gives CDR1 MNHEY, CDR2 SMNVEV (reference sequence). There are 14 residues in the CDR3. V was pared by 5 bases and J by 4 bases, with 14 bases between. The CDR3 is CASSPMEGSYGYTF. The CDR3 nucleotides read TGTGCCAGCAGTCCCATGGAAGGGAGCTATGGCTACACCTTC.

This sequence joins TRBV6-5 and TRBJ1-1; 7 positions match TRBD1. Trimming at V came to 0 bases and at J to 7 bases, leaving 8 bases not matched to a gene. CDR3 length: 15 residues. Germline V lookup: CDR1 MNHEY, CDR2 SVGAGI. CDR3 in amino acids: CASSYSRGGANEAFF. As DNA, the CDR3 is TGTGCCAGCAGTTACTCGAGAGGGGGCGCGAATGAAGCTTTCTTT.

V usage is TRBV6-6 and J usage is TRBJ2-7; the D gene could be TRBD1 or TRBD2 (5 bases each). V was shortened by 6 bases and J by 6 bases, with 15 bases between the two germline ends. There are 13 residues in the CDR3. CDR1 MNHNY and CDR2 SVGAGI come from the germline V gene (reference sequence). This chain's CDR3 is CASRGPLHSEQYF. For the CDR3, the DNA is TGTGCCAGCAGGGGACCTCTTCACTCCGAGCAGTACTTC.

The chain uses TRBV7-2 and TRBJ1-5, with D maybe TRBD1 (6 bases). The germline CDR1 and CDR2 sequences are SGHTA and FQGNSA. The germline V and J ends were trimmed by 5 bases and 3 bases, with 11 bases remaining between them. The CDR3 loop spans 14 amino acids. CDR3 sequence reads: CASSTDSSNQPQHF. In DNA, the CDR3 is TGTGCCAGCAGCACGGACAGTTCCAATCAGCCCCAGCATTTT.

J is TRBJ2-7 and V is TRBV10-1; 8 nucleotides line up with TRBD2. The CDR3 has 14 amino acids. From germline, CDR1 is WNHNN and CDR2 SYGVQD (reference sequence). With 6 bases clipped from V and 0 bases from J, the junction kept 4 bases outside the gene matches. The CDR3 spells CASSRGGPSYEQYF. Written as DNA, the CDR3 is TGCGCCAGCAGCCGCGGGGGGCCCTCCTACGAGCAGTACTTC.

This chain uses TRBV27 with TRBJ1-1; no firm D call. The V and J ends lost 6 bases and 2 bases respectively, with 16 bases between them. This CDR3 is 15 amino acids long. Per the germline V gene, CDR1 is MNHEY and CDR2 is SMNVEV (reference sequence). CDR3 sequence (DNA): TGTGCCAGCAGCGTCTTAGCGACAATCAACACTGAAGCTTTCTTT. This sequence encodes CASSVLATINTEAFF.

The CDR3 here is CASSATGSGANVLTF. CDR3 sequence (DNA): TGTGCCAGTAGTGCCACAGGGTCTGGGGCCAACGTCCTGACTTTC. The chain has TRBV19 and TRBJ2-6, with D possibly being TRBD1 (6 bases). Trimming removed 5 bases at V and 1 base at J, with 9 bases between. Looked up from germline, CDR1 is LNHDA and CDR2 is SQIVND (reference sequence). The CDR3 sequence is 15 residues long.

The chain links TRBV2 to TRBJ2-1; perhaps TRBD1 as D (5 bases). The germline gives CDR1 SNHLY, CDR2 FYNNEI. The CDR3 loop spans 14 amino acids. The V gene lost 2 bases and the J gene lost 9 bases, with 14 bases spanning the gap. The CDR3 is CASSETQGGGEQFF. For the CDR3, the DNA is TGTGCCAGCAGTGAAACCCAGGGTGGCGGTGAGCAGTTCTTC.

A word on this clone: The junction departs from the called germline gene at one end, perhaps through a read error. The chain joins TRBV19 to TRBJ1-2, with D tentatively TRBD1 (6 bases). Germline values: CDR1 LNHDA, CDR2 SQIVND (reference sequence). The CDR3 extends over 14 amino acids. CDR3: CASSLETGYYGYTF. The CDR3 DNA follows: TGTGCCAGTAGTTTAGAGACAGGCTACTATGGCTACACCTTC.

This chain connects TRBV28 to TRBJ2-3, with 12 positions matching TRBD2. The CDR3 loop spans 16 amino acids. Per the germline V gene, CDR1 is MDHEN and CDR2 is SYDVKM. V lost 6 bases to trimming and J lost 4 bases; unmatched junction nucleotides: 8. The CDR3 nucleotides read TGTGCCAGCAGCCCTAGCGGGGGGGCCGGGGCAGATACGCAGTATTTT. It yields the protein CASSPSGGAGADTQYF.

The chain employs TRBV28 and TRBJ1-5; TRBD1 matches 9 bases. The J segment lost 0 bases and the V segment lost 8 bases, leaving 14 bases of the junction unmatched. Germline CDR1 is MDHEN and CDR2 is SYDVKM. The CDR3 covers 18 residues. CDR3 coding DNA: TGTGCCAGCGTCCCTGCGGGACAGGGCTCCTATAGCAATCAGCCCCAGCATTTT. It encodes CASVPAGQGSYSNQPQHF.

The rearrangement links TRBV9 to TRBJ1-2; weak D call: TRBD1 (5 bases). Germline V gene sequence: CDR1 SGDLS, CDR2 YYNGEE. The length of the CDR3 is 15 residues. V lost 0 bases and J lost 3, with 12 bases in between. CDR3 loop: CASSVAGRADYGYTF. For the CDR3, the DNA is TGTGCCAGCAGCGTAGCGGGCAGGGCCGACTATGGCTACACCTTC.

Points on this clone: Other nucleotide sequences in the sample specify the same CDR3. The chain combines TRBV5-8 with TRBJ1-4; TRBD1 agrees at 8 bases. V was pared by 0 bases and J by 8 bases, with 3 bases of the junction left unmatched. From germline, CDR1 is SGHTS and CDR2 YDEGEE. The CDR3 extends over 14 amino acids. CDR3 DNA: TGTGCCAGCAGCTTGGGACAGGGGCGAGAAAAACTGTTTTTT. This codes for CASSLGQGREKLFF.

The CDR3, as DNA: TGTGCCAGCAGTGAGGGGACCGGGACTTGGCCCCAGCATTTT. Translating it yields CASSEGTGTWPQHF. The V gene is TRBV6-1, the J gene TRBJ1-5; perhaps TRBD1 as D (5 bases). CDR3 size: 14 residues. CDR1 and CDR2 (germline): MNHNS, SASEGT. Trimming shortened V by 3 bases and J by 9 bases, and 15 bases separated the two germline ends.

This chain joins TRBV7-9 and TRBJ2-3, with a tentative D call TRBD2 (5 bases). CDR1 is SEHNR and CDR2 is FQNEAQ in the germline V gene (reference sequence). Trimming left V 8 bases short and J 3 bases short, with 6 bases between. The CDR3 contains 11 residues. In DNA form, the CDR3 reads TGTGCCAGCCGGGAAACAGATACGCAGTATTTT. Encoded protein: CASRETDTQYF.

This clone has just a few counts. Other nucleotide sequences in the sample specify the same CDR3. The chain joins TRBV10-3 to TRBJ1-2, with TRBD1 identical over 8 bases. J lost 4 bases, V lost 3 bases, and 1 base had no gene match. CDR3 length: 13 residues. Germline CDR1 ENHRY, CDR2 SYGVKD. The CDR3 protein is CAISDDRGYGYTF. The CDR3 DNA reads TGTGCCATCAGTGATGACAGGGGCTATGGCTACACCTTC.

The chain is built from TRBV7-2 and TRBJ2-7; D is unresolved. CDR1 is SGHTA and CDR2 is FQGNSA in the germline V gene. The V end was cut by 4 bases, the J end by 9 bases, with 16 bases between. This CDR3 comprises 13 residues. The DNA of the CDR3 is TGTGCCAGCAGCTCCACTTCCCTACGAGGGCAGTACTTC. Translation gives CASSSTSLRGQYF. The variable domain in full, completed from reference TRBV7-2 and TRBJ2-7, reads GAGVSQSPSNKVTEKGKDVELRCDPISGHTALYWYRQSLGQGLEFLIYFQGNSAPDKSGLPSDRFSAERTGGSVSTLTIQRTQQEDSAVYLCASSSTSLRGQYFGPGTRLTVT.

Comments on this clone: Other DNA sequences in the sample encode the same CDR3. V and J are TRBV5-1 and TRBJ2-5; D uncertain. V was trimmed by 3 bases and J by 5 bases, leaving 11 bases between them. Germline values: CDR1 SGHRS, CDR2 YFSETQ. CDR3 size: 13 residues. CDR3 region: CASSSRQLETQYF. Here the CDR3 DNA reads TGCGCCAGCAGCTCCCGGCAGCTGGAGACCCAGTACTTC.

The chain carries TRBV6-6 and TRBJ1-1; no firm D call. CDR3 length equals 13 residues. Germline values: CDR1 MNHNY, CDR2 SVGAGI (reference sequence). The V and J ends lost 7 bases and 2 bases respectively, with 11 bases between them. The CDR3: CASTGFVNTEAFF. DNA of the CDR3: TGTGCCAGCACTGGCTTCGTAAACACTGAAGCTTTCTTT.